This T cell receptor beta chain stems from a study of blood T cells in healthy people across ages. Study-level results: PBMCs left unsorted prevented a conclusive naive versus antigen-experienced comparison. A strong correlation was seen between TCR beta diversity and naive T cell percentage. Expanded clonotype changes were possibly confounded by unknown donor CMV status.

The germline V gene has CDR1 MNHEY and CDR2 SMNVEV (reference sequence). V was shortened by 8 bases and J by 0 bases, with 11 bases between the two germline ends. CDR3 size: 15 residues. This clonotype was recorded a few times. Its specificity is not known. The use of a sample-barcoded 5' primer and a J-beta primer mix characterized a second PCR of about 7 to 12 cycles. MiXCR, applied by TCRdb to the 5' RACE reads, yields one record per CDR3 protein. The sample gives about 1.6 million distinct CDR3 sequences, almost 35% of which show up once; 11% is in the top ten. What was sequenced was blood. The genes are TRBV27 and TRBJ1-6; D may be TRBD1 (5 bases). The TCR sequence derives from a woman aged 25 to 45 in good health. CDR3 sequence reads: CASQAGSSYNSPLHF. DNA for the CDR3: TGTGCCAGCCAAGCAGGGAGCTCCTATAATTCACCCCTCCACTTT.